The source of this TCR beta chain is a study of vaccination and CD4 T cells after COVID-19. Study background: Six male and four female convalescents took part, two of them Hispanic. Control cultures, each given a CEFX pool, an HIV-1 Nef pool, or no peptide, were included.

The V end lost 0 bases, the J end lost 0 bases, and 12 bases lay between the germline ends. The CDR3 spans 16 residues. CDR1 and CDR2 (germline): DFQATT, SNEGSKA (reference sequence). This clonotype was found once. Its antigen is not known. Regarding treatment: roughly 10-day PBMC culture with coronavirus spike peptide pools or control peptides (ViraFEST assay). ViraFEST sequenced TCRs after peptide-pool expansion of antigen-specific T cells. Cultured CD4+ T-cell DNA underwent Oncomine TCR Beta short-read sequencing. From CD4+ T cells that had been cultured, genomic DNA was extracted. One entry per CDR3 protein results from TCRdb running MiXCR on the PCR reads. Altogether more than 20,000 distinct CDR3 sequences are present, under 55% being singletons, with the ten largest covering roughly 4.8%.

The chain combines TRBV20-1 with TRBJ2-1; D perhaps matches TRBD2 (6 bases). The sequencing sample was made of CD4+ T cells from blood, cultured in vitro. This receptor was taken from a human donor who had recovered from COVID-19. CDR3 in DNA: TGCAGTGCTAGAGATGGAGGGCGAAGCTCCTACAATGAGCAGTTCTTC. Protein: CSARDGGRSSYNEQFF.